The 2 T cell receptor beta chains in this list originate from one sample, sequenced in a study of T-cell reconstitution after alpha-beta-depleted transplantation in children. Unique molecular identifiers were used to barcode this TCRbeta library. Each CDR3 protein gets one entry after TCRdb re-called the PCR reads with MiXCR. Altogether a few hundred thousand distinct CDR3 sequences are present, around 18% being singletons, with the ten largest covering 3.3%. Sample: PBMCs from the stem cell graft donor, taken from the stem cell graft. These receptors all come from a human donor who donated a stem cell graft to a child with acute lymphoblastic leukemia.

The chain carries TRBV7-8 and TRBJ1-4, with D unclear. The CDR3 runs 16 residues. Trimming left V 1 base short and J 0 bases short, with 9 bases between. Germline lookup yields CDR1 SGHVS and CDR2 FQNEAQ. This CDR3 reads CASSLVGTATNEKLFF. Here the CDR3 DNA reads TGTGCCAGCAGCTTAGTCGGCACCGCAACTAATGAAAAACTGTTTTTT.

The chain is built from TRBV5-5 and TRBJ2-2; a possible D gene is TRBD2 (6 bases). Per germline, CDR1 SGHKS and CDR2 YYEKEE (reference sequence). CDR3 length: 12 amino acids. The ends were cut back, 7 bases at V and 7 bases at J, with 11 bases in the middle. CDR3 in amino acids: CASWGVLGELFF. Written as DNA, the CDR3 is TGTGCCAGCTGGGGGGTTCTCGGGGAGCTGTTTTTT.